These T cell receptor beta chains were read from a single sample in a study of T cells in Graves' hyperthyroidism and ophthalmopathy. TCRdb re-called the multiplex PCR reads through MiXCR, storing one row per CDR3 protein. The table lists 350,000 to 450,000 distinct CDR3 sequences, around 15% of them singletons. Material for sequencing was blood. The receptor set was obtained from a man between 50 and 59 years old with Graves' ophthalmopathy. Both conserved end residues are part of each CDR3. D genes are given only for firm matches. The size entry is marked missing in some rows and otherwise reads once, few, many or a size class.

j_gene,d_gene,v_gene,abundance,CDR3aa,CDR3nt
TRBJ2-7,TRBD2,TRBV28,many,CASSFGGRALGEQYF,TGTGCCAGCAGTTTCGGGGGGAGGGCCCTCGGCGAGCAGTACTTC
TRBJ2-3,-,TRBV5-1,many,CASSLFRDSAGDTQYF,TGCGCCAGCAGCTTGTTCCGGGACTCCGCTGGGGATACGCAGTATTTT
TRBJ2-1,-,TRBV24-1,-,CATSDIRDSNNEQFF,TGTGCCACCAGTGATATCCGGGACTCGAACAATGAGCAGTTCTTC
TRBJ2-3,-,TRBV7-3,many,CASQGPSTDTQYF,TGTGCCAGCCAAGGTCCCAGCACAGATACGCAGTATTTT
TRBJ2-5,TRBD1,TRBV5-1,few,CAGSLTGDAGHPQETQYF,TGCGCCGGCAGCTTGACAGGGGACGCCGGACATCCACAAGAGACCCAGTACTTC
TRBJ1-2,TRBD1,TRBV6-1,-,CASLTGNYGYTF,TGTGCCAGCCTGACAGGGAACTATGGCTACACCTTC
TRBJ2-7,-,TRBV5-1,many,CASSLWGGDRTYEQYF,TGCGCCAGCAGCTTGTGGGGGGGGGACAGGACCTACGAGCAGTACTTC
TRBJ2-1,-,TRBV15,many,CATSNGIYNEQFF,TGTGCCACCAGCAACGGGATCTACAATGAGCAGTTCTTC
TRBJ2-1,TRBD1,TRBV7-6,-,CASTQRTGGYNEQFF,TGTGCCAGCACCCAGCGGACAGGGGGCTACAATGAGCAGTTCTTC
TRBJ2-5,TRBD1,TRBV11-3,-,CASGGQIQETQYF,TGTGCCAGCGGGGGACAGATCCAAGAGACCCAGTACTTC
TRBJ2-1,TRBD2,TRBV20-1,many,CSAHSSGTSGALYNEQFF,TGCAGTGCTCACTCCTCCGGGACTAGCGGGGCATTATACAATGAGCAGTTCTTC
TRBJ1-2,-,TRBV20-1,many,CSARRGTAYGYTF,TGCAGTGCTAGGAGGGGGACGGCCTATGGCTACACCTTC
TRBJ2-5,TRBD2,TRBV12-3/TRBV12-4,few,CASSPTSGDQETQYF,TGTGCCAGCAGCCCGACTAGCGGGGACCAAGAGACCCAGTACTTC
TRBJ2-7,TRBD2,TRBV4-2,many,CASSQDSGTSGPYEQYF,TGTGCCAGCAGCCAAGATTCCGGGACTAGCGGACCCTACGAGCAGTACTTC
TRBJ1-2,-,TRBV7-3,many,CASSLGQNRYGYTF,TGTGCCAGCAGCTTAGGGCAGAACCGCTATGGCTACACCTTC
TRBJ2-7,-,TRBV7-9,few,CASSSTVSYEQYF,TGTGCCAGCAGCTCGACAGTTTCCTACGAGCAGTACTTC
TRBJ2-3,-,TRBV15,many,CATSRDSVGDTQYF,TGTGCCACCAGCAGAGATTCTGTTGGGGATACGCAGTATTTT
TRBJ2-1,-,TRBV11-2,many,CASSKLPGVGDEQFF,TGTGCCAGCAGCAAACTTCCAGGGGTGGGCGATGAGCAGTTCTTC
TRBJ2-3,TRBD1,TRBV3-1,many,CASSQAPGQGLDTQYF,TGTGCCAGCAGCCAAGCGCCGGGACAGGGGTTAGATACGCAGTATTTT
TRBJ2-7,-,TRBV11-3,-,CASSFRGKSYEQYF,TGTGCCAGCAGCTTTCGTGGGAAAAGCTACGAGCAGTACTTC
TRBJ2-3,TRBD2,TRBV28,many,CASKTSGIADTQYF,TGTGCCAGCAAAACTAGCGGGATTGCAGATACGCAGTATTTT
TRBJ2-1,-,TRBV3-1,many,CASSQDKASVYNEQFF,TGTGCCAGCAGCCAAGATAAGGCTAGCGTATACAATGAGCAGTTCTTC
TRBJ1-1,-,TRBV4-1,-,CASSQLPLGVGNTEAFF,TGCGCCAGCAGCCAGTTACCCCTTGGGGTAGGGAACACTGAAGCTTTCTTT
TRBJ2-7,-,TRBV7-3,-,CASSVSTASYEQYF,TGTGCCAGCAGCGTGAGCACAGCCTCCTACGAGCAGTACTTC
TRBJ2-7,TRBD2,TRBV6-1,-,CASSGTSGRVIEQYF,TGTGCCAGCAGTGGGACTAGCGGGAGGGTTATCGAGCAGTACTTC
TRBJ2-3,TRBD1,TRBV6-1,-,CASLLRQGSTDTQYF,TGTGCCAGCCTACTACGACAGGGAAGCACAGATACGCAGTATTTT
TRBJ1-1,-,TRBV12-3/TRBV12-4,-,CASSLSGEVRTEAFF,TGTGCCAGCAGTTTATCTGGGGAAGTGCGCACTGAAGCTTTCTTT
TRBJ2-1,TRBD1,TRBV14,few,CASSLGTGGGHNEQFF,TGTGCCAGCAGCCTGGGGACAGGGGGCGGTCACAATGAGCAGTTCTTC
TRBJ2-1,TRBD2,TRBV28,once,CASSSAGLAGYNEQFF,TGTGCCAGCAGTTCCGCGGGACTAGCGGGTTACAATGAGCAGTTCTTC
TRBJ2-1,TRBD2,TRBV14,-,CASSHGTSVNEQFF,TGTGCCAGCAGCCATGGGACTAGCGTGAATGAGCAGTTCTTC
TRBJ2-1,-,TRBV6-1,many,CASSSTGSSYNEQFF,TGTGCCAGCAGTTCGACTGGTAGCTCCTACAATGAGCAGTTCTTC
TRBJ1-6,-,TRBV7-2,-,CASSPSGGGNSPLHF,TGTGCCAGCAGCCCCTCTGGAGGGGGAAATTCACCCCTCCACTTT
TRBJ1-5,-,TRBV19,-,CASRIQNSNQPQHF,TGTGCCAGTAGAATACAGAATAGCAATCAGCCCCAGCATTTT
TRBJ2-7,-,TRBV12-3/TRBV12-4,many,CASSGEGDEQYF,TGTGCCAGCAGTGGGGAGGGGGACGAGCAGTACTTC
TRBJ2-5,TRBD2,TRBV7-8,many,CASSTQREGQETQYF,TGTGCCAGCAGCACTCAGCGGGAGGGCCAGGAGACCCAGTACTTC
TRBJ2-1,TRBD2,TRBV2,many,CASGTSASYNEQFF,TGTGCCAGCGGTACTAGCGCCTCCTACAATGAGCAGTTCTTC
TRBJ2-7,-,TRBV28,many,CASSHPGGAGTYEQYF,TGTGCCAGCAGCCACCCAGGGGGGGCGGGCACCTACGAGCAGTACTTC
TRBJ1-1,TRBD1,TRBV5-1,many,CANPGQGGPEAFF,TGCGCCAACCCGGGACAGGGAGGGCCTGAAGCTTTCTTT
TRBJ2-2,-,TRBV11-2,-,CASSLDMGVAIGELFF,TGTGCCAGCAGCTTAGATATGGGAGTAGCGATCGGGGAGCTGTTTTTT
TRBJ2-5,-,TRBV6-1,many,CASSPPGAGDQETQYF,TGTGCCAGCAGTCCCCCTGGGGCCGGCGACCAAGAGACCCAGTACTTC
TRBJ1-2,-,TRBV11-2,-,CASSYSDSPYGYTF,TGTGCCAGCAGTTACTCGGACAGCCCCTATGGTTACACCTTC
TRBJ1-1,-,TRBV5-4,many,CASSSSVGGTEAFF,TGTGCCAGCAGCTCGAGCGTGGGGGGGACTGAAGCTTTCTTT
TRBJ2-2,-,TRBV3-1,-,CASSQYRQGANTGELFF,TGTGCCAGCAGCCAATACCGGCAGGGCGCGAACACCGGGGAGCTGTTTTTT
TRBJ1-1,-,TRBV29-1,-,CSASSWGNEAFF,TGCAGCGCCAGCAGCTGGGGCAATGAAGCTTTCTTT
TRBJ2-5,TRBD2,TRBV29-1,many,CSVTGLAGGQTGRETQYF,TGCAGCGTTACGGGACTAGCGGGAGGGCAAACGGGTCGAGAGACCCAGTACTTC
TRBJ2-3,-,TRBV24-1,few,CATGVEYTQYF,TGTGCCACAGGAGTCGAGTATACGCAGTATTTT
TRBJ2-4,-,TRBV2,-,CASSARQVQNRYF,TGTGCCAGCAGTGCCAGACAGGTCCAAAATAGGTACTTC
TRBJ2-1,TRBD2,TRBV5-1,-,CASSFGTSGSSGNEQFF,TGCGCCAGCAGCTTCGGGACTAGCGGGAGTTCGGGCAATGAGCAGTTCTTC
TRBJ1-4,-,TRBV12-3/TRBV12-4,many,CASSRRRQAANEKLFF,TGTGCCAGCAGTAGAAGGAGACAGGCAGCAAATGAAAAACTGTTTTTT
TRBJ1-4,TRBD1,TRBV7-8,-,CASSPGRDRVGEKLFF,TGTGCCAGCAGCCCGGGACGGGACAGGGTTGGTGAAAAACTGTTTTTT
TRBJ2-5,-,TRBV27,many,CASSSHRTGGETQYF,TGTGCCAGCAGTTCTCACAGGACGGGTGGGGAGACCCAGTACTTC
TRBJ2-7,-,TRBV10-3,many,CAISESIDRTCEQYF,TGTGCCATCAGTGAGTCGATTGACAGGACCTGCGAGCAGTACTTC
TRBJ2-3,-,TRBV7-3,-,CASSSLPGGTTDTQYF,TGTGCCAGCAGCTCTCTTCCGGGCGGGACAACAGATACGCAGTATTTT